One and the same sample provided the 20 T cell receptor beta chains below, sequenced in a study of T cell changes during pregnancy in multiple sclerosis. TCRdb's copy holds only in-frame clones and misses some; the assay was immunoSEQ multiplex PCR. The profile shows 75,000 to 85,000 clones, roughly 93% of them singletons. This material consisted of peripheral blood, taken in the second trimester of pregnancy. The receptors stem from a female donor with multiple sclerosis, enrolled in a pregnancy study.

The V call is TRBV2, the J call TRBJ1-2; the match to TRBD1 covers 8 bases. Germline assignment: CDR1 SNHLY and CDR2 FYNNEI. The V and J ends lost 10 bases and 0 bases, in that order; junction bases with no gene match: 10. The CDR3 runs 15 residues. The CDR3 DNA reads TGTGCCACCCGGGACAGGTTTTTTACTAACTATGGCTACACCTTC. Translating gives CATRDRFFTNYGYTF.

This clone has just a few counts. The chain links TRBV4-1 to TRBJ2-1; TRBD1 matches at 7 bases. The junction had 7 bases not matched to a gene; V was cut back by 4 bases and J by 4 bases. The CDR3 is made up of 15 amino acids. Germline V gene data show CDR1 as MGHRA and CDR2 as YSYEKL. CDR3: CASSPTQGEYNEQFF. The CDR3 DNA reads TGCGCCAGCAGCCCTACCCAGGGGGAGTACAATGAGCAGTTCTTC.

V and J are TRBV6-5 and TRBJ1-1; D gene unclear. There are 15 residues in the CDR3. Deletions cut 0 bases from V and 5 bases from J, with 13 bases between. CDR1 MNHEY and CDR2 SVGAGI come from the germline V gene. This CDR3 is CASSYSVHGETEAFF. CDR3 DNA sequence: TGTGCCAGCAGTTACTCGGTTCATGGTGAGACTGAAGCTTTCTTT.

This clone was seen a few times. This sequence joins TRBV7-9 and TRBJ1-6; D call uncertain. Germline V gives CDR1 SEHNR, CDR2 FQNEAQ (reference sequence). The CDR3 is made up of 13 amino acids. Trimming pared 1 base from V and 10 bases from J, leaving 8 bases between. CDR3 DNA: TGTGCCAGCAGCTTAGTTGAGGCCTCACCCCTCCACTTT. It translates to CASSLVEASPLHF.

V usage is TRBV6-1 and J usage is TRBJ1-2, with 8 bases that match TRBD1. V lost 1 base and J lost 5; bases outside the gene matches: 9. CDR1 MNHNS and CDR2 SASEGT come from the germline V gene. This CDR3 has 16 residues. The CDR3 sequence: CASSEGEDRAWYGYTF. CDR3 bases: TGTGCCAGCAGTGAAGGCGAGGACAGGGCTTGGTATGGCTACACCTTC.

J is TRBJ2-1 and V is TRBV10-1; the D gene is possibly TRBD2 (6 bases). Looked up from germline, CDR1 is WNHNN and CDR2 is SYGVQD (reference sequence). There are 16 residues in the CDR3. Trimming took 1 base from V and 8 from J, leaving 18 bases between them. CDR3 sequence (DNA): TGCGCCAGCAGTGAGTTGGGCGGGGCCTCCGCGGATGAGCAGTTCTTC. Residues: CASSELGGASADEQFF.

This chain links TRBV23-1 with TRBJ1-6; no clear D. TRBV23-1 belongs to the ORF category, with a function that is uncertain. The CDR3 extends over 18 amino acids. V gave up 2 bases and J gave up 9 bases, with 23 bases separating them. As DNA, the CDR3 is TGCGCCAGCAGTCAACTACCCCTGTGGAGGGCGCGGGGTTCACCCCTCCACTTT. This sequence encodes CASSQLPLWRARGSPLHF.

The V and J genes are TRBV18 and TRBJ1-4; D is perhaps TRBD1 (6 bases). The germline V gene encodes CDR1 KGHSH and CDR2 LQKENI. V was shortened by 8 bases and J by 8 bases, with 18 bases between the two germline ends. CDR3 size: 14 residues. The CDR3 DNA is TGTGCCAGCACCGCCGGGGAGAGGGGGGAAAAACTGTTTTTT. Translated: CASTAGERGEKLFF. Combining the CDR3 with reference TRBV18 and TRBJ1-4 gives the whole variable domain NAGVMQNPRHLVRRRGQEARLRCSPMKGHSHVYWYRQLPEEGLKFMVYLQKENIIDESGMPKERFSAEFPKEGPSILRIQQVVRGDSAAYFCASTAGERGEKLFFGSGTQLSVL.

The chain is built from TRBV5-8 and TRBJ1-1; TRBD1 is a possible D gene (5 bases). CDR3 length: 12 amino acids. V was cut by 2 bases and J by 11 bases, with 13 bases left in between. CDR1 is SGHTS, CDR2 YDEGEE, per germline. The CDR3 DNA follows: TGTGCCAGCAGCTTAGGGGTGTTTGGGGCTTTCTTT. Translated: CASSLGVFGAFF.

This sequence joins TRBV6-4 and TRBJ2-7; 9 nucleotides agree with TRBD1. CDR3 length: 13 amino acids. Germline values: CDR1 MRHNA, CDR2 SNTAGT. V was clipped by 5 bases and J by 4 bases; unmatched bases: 3. CDR3 residues: CASSQGQGYEQYF. For the CDR3, the DNA is TGTGCCAGCAGTCAAGGACAGGGGTACGAGCAGTACTTC.

This clone was detected once. The rearrangement uses TRBV6-5 and TRBJ2-5, with D possibly matching TRBD2 (6 bases). Looked up from germline, CDR1 is MNHEY and CDR2 is SVGAGI. V lost 3 bases and J 7 bases, leaving 12 bases between the germline ends. The CDR3 sequence is 13 residues long. This CDR3 reads CASSYGEVGTQYF. The DNA of the CDR3 is TGTGCCAGCAGTTATGGGGAGGTCGGGACCCAGTACTTC.

V is TRBV7-6 and J is TRBJ2-5; possible D gene TRBD2, 6 bases. The germline gives CDR1 SGHVS, CDR2 FNYEAQ. Trimming took off 1 base at V and 2 bases at J, with 14 bases between the two ends. The CDR3 runs to 16 residues. CDR3 region: CASSLVGGEQQETQYF. CDR3 coding DNA: TGTGCCAGCAGCTTAGTGGGGGGTGAACAACAAGAGACCCAGTACTTC.

A single count supports this clone. V and J are TRBV27 and TRBJ2-3; TRBD1 is a possible D gene (5 bases). Trimming pared 4 bases from V and 0 bases from J, leaving 11 bases between. The CDR3 is made up of 15 amino acids. The V gene's germline CDR1 is MNHEY and CDR2 SMNVEV (reference sequence). The CDR3 reads CASSSPTASTDTQYF. CDR3 DNA sequence: TGTGCCAGCAGTTCTCCGACAGCTAGCACAGATACGCAGTATTTT.

The chain uses TRBV6-5 and TRBJ2-1; 7 bases are shared with TRBD1. The CDR3 has 15 amino acids. The V segment lost 6 bases and the J segment 3 bases; nucleotides outside the gene matches: 8. Germline CDR1 reads MNHEY; CDR2 reads SVGAGI. The CDR3 sequence: CASRSGTANYNEQFF. The CDR3 nucleotides read TGTGCCAGCAGATCCGGGACAGCAAACTACAATGAGCAGTTCTTC.

The chain links TRBV27 to TRBJ1-2; D is uncertain. This CDR3 contains 16 residues. In germline, CDR1 is MNHEY, CDR2 SMNVEV (reference sequence). V lost 4 bases, J lost 2 bases, and 17 bases lay in between. The CDR3 spells CASSSLPGIPNYGYTF. In DNA, the CDR3 is TGTGCCAGCAGTTCGCTGCCAGGAATACCGAACTATGGCTACACCTTC.

This clone came up once. This sequence joins TRBV9 and TRBJ2-1, with 8 bases that match TRBD2. The CDR3 spans 16 residues. The J segment lost 10 bases and the V segment lost 3 bases, leaving 15 bases of the junction unmatched. CDR1 is SGDLS and CDR2 is YYNGEE in the germline V gene. Written as DNA, the CDR3 is TGTGCCAGCAGCGCGGATGCCGGGACTAGGGATGAGGAGCAGTTCTTC. Protein: CASSADAGTRDEEQFF.

This clone has more than one count but fewer than ten. J is TRBJ1-5 and V is TRBV9; D unclear. The CDR3 loop spans 15 amino acids. Between the trimmed V and J ends, which lost 1 base and 3 bases, there was a span of 11 bases. Germline CDR1 and CDR2: SGDLS and YYNGEE. This CDR3 reads CASSVSAATNQPQHF. The CDR3 DNA follows: TGTGCCAGCAGCGTATCTGCGGCCACCAATCAGCCCCAGCATTTT.

This rearrangement joins TRBV29-1 to TRBJ2-7; D is unclear. The V gene's germline CDR1 is SQVTM and CDR2 ANQGSEA. CDR3 length equals 12 residues. The germline V and J ends were trimmed by 7 bases and 2 bases, with 12 bases remaining between them. The CDR3 loop is CSGADNTYEQYF. Here the CDR3 DNA reads TGCAGCGGCGCTGACAACACCTACGAGCAGTACTTC.

The chain employs TRBV2 and TRBJ2-7; possibly TRBD1 for D (6 bases). The CDR3 extends over 13 amino acids. V was clipped by 8 bases and J by 0 bases, with 11 bases between them. Germline assignment: CDR1 SNHLY and CDR2 FYNNEI. The CDR3 DNA is TGTGCCAGCGGAAGACAGGCCTCCTACGAGCAGTACTTC. Translation: CASGRQASYEQYF.

The rearrangement joins TRBV7-9 to TRBJ2-5, with D maybe TRBD1 (6 bases). Germline assignment: CDR1 SEHNR and CDR2 FQNEAQ (reference sequence). The CDR3 totals 15 residues. Trimming removed 4 bases from V and 1 base from J, with 13 bases in between. Here the CDR3 DNA reads TGTGCCAGCAGCTACGGAACAGGGAGCCAAGAGACCCAGTACTTC. Amino acids: CASSYGTGSQETQYF. Variable domain in full (rest from reference TRBV7-9 and TRBJ2-5): DTGVSQNPRHKITKRGQNVTFRCDPISEHNRLYWYRQTLGQGPEFLTYFQNEAQLEKSRLLSDRFSAERPKGSFSTLEIQRTEQGDSAMYLCASSYGTGSQETQYFGPGTRLLVL.